This T cell receptor beta chain comes out of a study of blood T cell repertoires in COVID-19. J gave up 0 bases and V 7 bases, and 5 bases lay outside the gene matches. Germline V lookup: CDR1 LNHDA, CDR2 SQIVND (reference sequence). This CDR3 has 15 amino acids. The table came from immunoSEQ multiplex PCR; TCRdb's copy has only in-frame clones and leaves some out. The repertoire holds roughly 32,000 clones, with 85% to 95% as singletons. Sequencing was done on a sample of peripheral blood. This receptor was identified in a male donor with active COVID-19. This chain uses TRBV19 with TRBJ1-5, with TRBD1 matching 8 bases. CDR3 in amino acids: CASKNRGNSNQPQHF. The DNA for the CDR3 is TGTGCCAGTAAAAACAGGGGGAATAGCAATCAGCCCCAGCATTTT.